This TCR beta chain was sequenced for a study of CD8 T cells in ankylosing spondylitis listed by TCRdb under 2017. A note on the overall study: The study set out to find disease-linked TCR variants by profiling T cell receptor beta repertoires in ankylosing spondylitis patients and healthy donors. In total, the full study cohort was made up of roughly 110 healthy donors and about two dozen ankylosing spondylitis patients. Peripheral blood was sampled, and synovial fluid was also collected from ankylosing spondylitis patients. Study-wide conclusions, independent of this receptor: In peripheral blood, the disease-linked clones were found at relatively low frequencies and had a CD8+ phenotype. According to the report, matched synovial fluid samples from ankylosing spondylitis patients were significantly enriched for the disease-linked clones. A TCR beta motif of about eight highly homologous amino acid variants appeared characteristic of blood from ankylosing spondylitis patients. Some motif variants had previously been reported in the synovial fluid and blood of reactive arthritis patients, which suggests shared mechanisms of disease initiation.

This clonotype was seen a few times. Its antigen is unknown. Per-base quality was not reported, and no clone a single base away is much larger than it. Sequencing was performed on an Illumina HiSeq 2500. Quantitative 5'-RACE with molecular barcodes was used to prepare TCR beta libraries. The paper's processing steps were these. Disease-linked TCR variants were identified with a new computational method built on a probabilistic model of VDJ rearrangement. Using fastp at Q25 and MiXCR, TCRdb reprocessed the public reads and kept productive beta chains. Identical CDR3 proteins give one entry, which carries the most common genes and DNA. The V and J calls and clone size come from TCRdb's table, not from the authors' own analysis. Present in this sample are some 800,000 distinct CDR3 sequences, 10% to 15% of which were seen just once. 0.51% of the sample lies in the top ten. V is trimmed back by 4 bases and J by 6 bases, and the junction contains 15 bases that no gene match accounts for. Its CDR3 holds 16 amino acids, cysteine through phenylalanine. The entry retains the CDR3 DNA only, 48 bases that are in frame from base 1. From a lookup of the germline V gene, CDR1 and CDR2 are SGHRS and YFSETQ.

This sequence uses TRBV5-1 and TRBJ1-1, and TRBD1 matches 7 of the central bases. The sequence came from a male donor with ankylosing spondylitis. Sequencing was performed on blood, either unsorted or a sorted T cell fraction (not recorded which). The base sequence is TGCGCCAGCAGCCAACCGGGACAGCCAGCGGGGGCTGAAGCTTTCTTT. It codes for CASSQPGQPAGAEAFF.